This T cell receptor (beta chain) was observed in a study of blood T cell repertoires in COVID-19 (dated by TCRdb to 2020 to 2022). Some background on the complete study: The collaborator samples originated in the United States, Italy and Spain and spanned the acute and convalescent phases of COVID-19. The material from the prospective study consisted of cDNA or gDNA derived from T cells, B-cell-depleted T cells, or PBMCs. Subjects who had been exposed to COVID-19, were actively infected with it, or had recovered from it provided the deeply sampled blood TCRbeta repertoires that made up the dataset. The repertoires were released in a freely available public database intended as a resource for research on the immune response to SARS-CoV-2. Samples were obtained from the ongoing ImmuneRACE study (first 160 participants) and from some 1,200 subjects provided by 6 global collaborators. Sample metadata almost always included a de-identified subject ID, COVID-19 status, age in years and sex. Where available, HLA class I and class II types were obtained from metadata supplied by the sample provider rather than from assay-based typing. Paper-wide results and their limitations: The quantity of clinical and demographic metadata differed by source and by participant and was supplied without curation.

Details on this clone: Its recognized antigen is unknown. Per-base qualities were not stored, and no clone one base away is much larger.

V is cut back by 4 bases and J by 4 bases, with 6 bases in the junction unmatched. The CDR3 goes from the cysteine to the phenylalanine over 14 residues. The kept DNA is CDR3 alone, 42 bases in frame from the first base. The germline V gene specifies SGHAT as CDR1 and FQNNGV as CDR2. TCRbeta CDR3 regions were amplified from genomic DNA by means of the immunoSEQ Assay, a bias-controlled multiplex PCR. The original methods were these. The number of nucleated cells in each sample was estimated from the amplification of reference gene primers within the assay. To quantify the absolute abundance of each unique TCRbeta CDR3 rearrangement, sequence reads were collapsed and filtered. For each sample, productive Simpson clonality was calculated as the square root of Simpson's diversity index over productive rearrangements. TCRdb retrieved this table from immuneACCESS and kept in-frame rearrangements only. Not all clones are present; in checked studies, unresolved V genes account for under half, and no reason is known for the remainder. For V, J and clone size, that table is used; D and trimming come from the DNA. The sample table lists some 260,000 clones, around 88% of them with a count of one. The leading ten clones occupy just under 6.5% of the sample.

At one collaborating source in Seattle, patients were enrolled during active infection and were followed longitudinally through the course of disease. Whole blood was collected in K2EDTA tubes by collaborating institutions according to the institutions' own protocols. For TCRbeta analysis, collaborators shipped samples as frozen whole blood, isolated PBMCs, or DNA extracted from either of those sample types. The specimen sequenced was peripheral blood. The sequence came from a young woman with COVID-19, enrolled during active disease. Here the chain combines TRBV11-2 and TRBJ1-2; TRBD1 agrees with 7 junctional bases. This receptor has the CDR3 CASSWGDSRYGYTF. In nucleotide form, the sequence is TGTGCCAGCAGCTGGGGGGACAGCCGCTATGGCTACACCTTC.